Listed here are 28 T cell receptor beta chains from one sample, sequenced in a study of cytomegalovirus exposure and HLA in healthy donors. PCR involved 60 Vbeta and 13 Jbeta primers. Clones were sequenced by immunoSEQ multiplex PCR, and TCRdb holds only the in-frame ones, with some missing. The table shows about 120,000 clones, with roughly 80% occurring only once. Sequencing was carried out using PBMCs. The receptors derive from a young man in good health and CMV-seropositive.

The chain is built from TRBV7-2 and TRBJ2-6; tentative D call: TRBD1 (5 bases). V gave up 2 bases and J gave up 0 bases, with 8 bases separating them. The CDR3 loop spans 16 amino acids. In germline, CDR1 is SGHTA, CDR2 FQGNSA. CDR3 DNA sequence: TGTGCCAGCAGCTTAACAGGCCTCTCTGGGGCCAACGTCCTGACTTTC. Its translation is CASSLTGLSGANVLTF.

The chain couples TRBV7-2 to TRBJ2-5; 7 positions agree with TRBD1. Unmatched junction bases numbered 6, after V lost 5 bases and J lost 6 bases. This CDR3 region has 13 residues. Germline V lookup: CDR1 SGHTA, CDR2 FQGNSA. The CDR3 DNA sequence: TGTGCCAGCAGCCCAGGGACAGCAAAGACCCAGTACTTC. Protein product: CASSPGTAKTQYF.

The rearrangement joins TRBV6-5 to TRBJ1-1; 8 nucleotides align to TRBD1. In germline, CDR1 is MNHEY, CDR2 SVGAGI. CDR3 length equals 15 residues. The trim removed 7 bases at V and 1 base at J, leaving 8 bases unmatched. The CDR3 spells CASNLQGAANTEAFF. The CDR3 nucleotides read TGTGCCAGCAATCTGCAGGGGGCAGCGAACACTGAAGCTTTCTTT.

This clone occurred a few times. The chain couples TRBV30 to TRBJ1-1, with 7 nucleotides matching TRBD1. Looked up from germline, CDR1 is GTSNPN and CDR2 is SVGIG (reference sequence). V shed 2 bases, J shed 4 bases, and the junction held 4 bases outside the gene matches. The CDR3 runs 13 residues. CDR3 loop: CAWSIQGGTEAFF. DNA for the CDR3: TGTGCCTGGAGTATTCAGGGGGGCACTGAAGCTTTCTTT.

The J gene is TRBJ2-7, the V gene TRBV7-6; D gene ambiguous. The V end was cut by 0 bases, the J end by 6 bases, with 15 bases between. The CDR3 spans 15 residues. Germline-derived CDR1 and CDR2 are SGHVS and FNYEAQ. CDR3 DNA: TGTGCCAGCAGCTTAGCGAACTCCTTCTTTGCCGAGCAGTACTTC. This codes for CASSLANSFFAEQYF.

The chain employs TRBV27 and TRBJ1-1, with a possible D match to TRBD1 (6 bases). The length of the CDR3 is 14 residues. The ends were cut back, 3 bases at V and 6 bases at J, with 14 bases in the middle. Germline-derived CDR1 and CDR2 are MNHEY and SMNVEV (reference sequence). CDR3 DNA: TGTGCCAGCAGTTTGGGCGGGGGCGCGTCTGAAGCTTTCTTT. Its translation is CASSLGGGASEAFF.

The chain has TRBV7-9 and TRBJ1-1; 8 bases are shared with TRBD1. The CDR3 is 15 residues long. CDR1 and CDR2 (germline): SEHNR, FQNEAQ (reference sequence). J lost 7 bases, V lost 2 bases, and 9 bases had no gene match. In nucleotides, the CDR3 is TGTGCCAGCAGCTTACGACAGGGGATGGGCAGTGAAGCTTTCTTT. Translating gives CASSLRQGMGSEAFF.

This chain connects TRBV27 to TRBJ1-5, with D tentatively TRBD1 (5 bases). Looked up from germline, CDR1 is MNHEY and CDR2 is SMNVEV (reference sequence). Trimming took 3 bases from V and 3 from J, leaving 18 bases between them. The CDR3 totals 17 residues. In DNA form, the CDR3 reads TGTGCCAGCAGTTTTGGGGGGTACAGGAGCTACAATCAGCCCCAGCATTTT. Its protein is CASSFGGYRSYNQPQHF.

This clone showed up just a few times. This chain joins TRBV5-1 and TRBJ2-1, with 10 bases aligning to TRBD2. This CDR3 region has 16 residues. Germline loops: CDR1 SGHRS, CDR2 YFSETQ. V lost 1 base and J lost 6; bases outside the gene matches: 7. Here the CDR3 DNA reads TGCGCCAGCAGCTTGCGAGTAAGCGGGAGGGCCAATGAGCAGTTCTTC. This encodes CASSLRVSGRANEQFF.

Only one count was recorded for this clone. This sequence joins TRBV29-1 and TRBJ2-3, with D unclear. Germline CDR1 and CDR2: SQVTM and ANQGSEA. V dropped 4 bases and J dropped 2 bases, with 10 bases sitting between them. The CDR3 length is 13 residues. CDR3 amino acids: CSVGGDTTDTQYF. CDR3 coding DNA: TGCAGCGTTGGAGGCGATACCACAGATACGCAGTATTTT.

This chain joins TRBV5-1 and TRBJ1-6; 7 bases match TRBD1. Per germline, CDR1 SGHRS and CDR2 YFSETQ. Trimming at V came to 4 bases and at J to 6 bases, leaving 10 bases not matched to a gene. The CDR3 runs to 16 residues. The CDR3 nucleotides are TGCGCCAGCAGCAATAATAGGGGACAGACTAATTCACCCCTCCACTTT. This codes for CASSNNRGQTNSPLHF.

In its sample, this clone was seen a few times. The chain links TRBV4-3 to TRBJ2-1; D gene ambiguous. Germline CDR1 reads LGHNA; CDR2 reads YSLEER. CDR3 length: 15 amino acids. Trimming removed 0 bases from V and 4 bases from J, with 10 bases in between. The CDR3 here is CASSQDGQVYNEQFF. The CDR3 region has the DNA TGCGCCAGCAGCCAAGATGGGCAGGTGTACAATGAGCAGTTCTTC.

This clone was seen a few times. The J gene is TRBJ2-7, the V gene TRBV18, with 8 nucleotides matching TRBD1. The junction had 5 bases not matched to a gene; V was cut back by 3 bases and J by 7 bases. The V gene's germline CDR1 is KGHSH and CDR2 LQKENI. The CDR3 spans 13 residues. CDR3 residues: CASSPTTGEEQYF. The CDR3 DNA reads as TGTGCCAGCTCACCGACGACAGGGGAAGAGCAGTACTTC. Drawing the rest from reference TRBV18 and TRBJ2-7, the complete variable domain is NAGVMQNPRHLVRRRGQEARLRCSPMKGHSHVYWYRQLPEEGLKFMVYLQKENIIDESGMPKERFSAEFPKEGPSILRIQQVVRGDSAAYFCASSPTTGEEQYFGPGTRLTVT.

V is TRBV5-1 and J is TRBJ2-6; no firm D call. The CDR3 is made up of 16 amino acids. In germline, CDR1 is SGHRS, CDR2 YFSETQ. With 0 bases removed from V and 4 bases from J, the gap between germline ends came to 11 bases. In DNA form, the CDR3 reads TGCGCCAGCAGCTTGGACGGTTCTGTCGGGGCCAACGTCCTGACTTTC. Encoded protein: CASSLDGSVGANVLTF.

The rearrangement uses TRBV7-9 and TRBJ2-1, with 12 bases identical to TRBD1. Trimming at V came to 5 bases and at J to 8 bases, leaving 4 bases not matched to a gene. The CDR3 is made up of 14 amino acids. Germline CDR1 reads SEHNR; CDR2 reads FQNEAQ (reference sequence). The CDR3 DNA reads TGTGCCAGCAGCCCGGGACAGGGGGCCCATGAGCAGTTCTTC. Its translation: CASSPGQGAHEQFF.

This clone was detected once. The rearrangement links TRBV4-3 to TRBJ1-3; D might be TRBD1 (5 bases). The germline V gene encodes CDR1 LGHNA and CDR2 YSLEER. V was cut by 1 base and J by 0 bases, with 10 bases left in between. This CDR3 region has 16 residues. CDR3 DNA sequence: TGCGCCAGCAGCCAAGTCCCGGGGGGCTCTGGAAACACCATATATTTT. Translating gives CASSQVPGGSGNTIYF.

V usage is TRBV5-4 and J usage is TRBJ2-1; 12 bases match TRBD2. The CDR3 spans 16 residues. V lost 4 bases to trimming and J lost 8 bases; unmatched junction nucleotides: 10. Germline CDR1 and CDR2: SGHNT and YYREEE (reference sequence). CDR3 nucleotides: TGTGCCAGCAGCCTGGGAGGGACTAGCGGGTCGGATGAGCAGTTCTTC. Translating gives CASSLGGTSGSDEQFF.

The gene calls are TRBV6-5 and TRBJ2-3; D not certain. The CDR3 contains 13 residues. The V gene lost 6 bases and the J gene lost 6 bases, with 13 bases spanning the gap. The V gene's germline CDR1 is MNHEY and CDR2 SVGAGI. For the CDR3, the DNA is TGTGCCAGCAGGAGAACAGTGGCGGATACGCAGTATTTT. It is translated as CASRRTVADTQYF.

The chain uses TRBV29-1 and TRBJ1-1; 9 bases are shared with TRBD1. This CDR3 spans 12 amino acids. The germline V gene has CDR1 SQVTM and CDR2 ANQGSEA. Trimming removed 4 bases from V and 5 bases from J; junction bases left unmatched: 2. The CDR3 sequence is CSVGTGETEAFF. For the CDR3, the DNA is TGCAGCGTTGGGACAGGGGAAACTGAAGCTTTCTTT.

This chain links TRBV7-3 with TRBJ1-1; D is ambiguous. V dropped 0 bases and J dropped 0 bases, with 8 bases sitting between them. CDR1 SGHTA and CDR2 FQGTGA come from the germline V gene. The CDR3 is 15 residues long. As DNA, the CDR3 is TGTGCCAGCAGCTTAACGGGCCAGATGAACACTGAAGCTTTCTTT. It codes for CASSLTGQMNTEAFF.

The chain joins TRBV21-1 to TRBJ1-1; the D call in the table, TRBD1, was not verified against the DNA. TRBV21-1 is flagged as a pseudogene. This CDR3 spans 15 amino acids. CDR3: CASSKLSGWDTEAFF. Here the CDR3 DNA reads TGTGCCAGCAGCAAATTGTCAGGATGGGACACTGAAGCTTTCTTT.

As concerns this clone: One end of the junction is discordant with germline, which a read error may explain. The chain joins TRBV7-7 to TRBJ2-1; the match to TRBD2 covers 11 bases. Germline CDR1 reads SSHAT; CDR2 reads FNYEAQ (reference sequence). The CDR3 runs 16 residues. The CDR3 coding sequence is TGTGCTAGCAGCTTGACCCTGACTAGCGGGAACAATGAGCAGTTCTTC. Its protein is CASSLTLTSGNNEQFF.

The rearrangement uses TRBV2 and TRBJ2-3; TRBD2 matches 13 bases. The CDR3 length is 16 residues. Germline V gene lookup returns CDR1 SNHLY and CDR2 FYNNEI. The trim removed 6 bases at V and 1 base at J, leaving 4 bases unmatched. CDR3 sequence (DNA): TGTGCCAGCAGCTACGGACTAGCGGGAGGCACAGATACGCAGTATTTT. Its protein product is CASSYGLAGGTDTQYF.

V is TRBV18 and J is TRBJ1-1, with 8 bases matching TRBD1. Trimming removed 3 bases from V and 1 base from J; junction bases left unmatched: 7. The CDR3 is 16 amino acids. Germline values: CDR1 KGHSH, CDR2 LQKENI. The CDR3 region has the DNA TGTGCCAGCTCACCCCGGCAGGGGGCGGCGAACACTGAAGCTTTCTTT. It translates to CASSPRQGAANTEAFF.

V is TRBV30 and J is TRBJ1-2; D possibly corresponds to TRBD1 (5 bases). CDR3 length: 14 amino acids. In germline, CDR1 is GTSNPN, CDR2 SVGIG (reference sequence). V was pared by 6 bases and J by 0 bases, with 14 bases between. The CDR3 region has the DNA TGTGCCTGTCGGAGGGACCTAGCTAACTATGGCTACACCTTC. It translates to CACRRDLANYGYTF.

The chain has TRBV4-2 and TRBJ2-1, with D tentatively TRBD1 (5 bases). This CDR3 is built from 16 residues. Germline CDR1 is LGHNA and CDR2 is YNFKEQ. Trimming took 2 bases from V and 0 from J, leaving 11 bases between them. The CDR3 loop reads CASSQPDSSSYNEQFF. CDR3 sequence (DNA): TGTGCCAGCAGCCAACCCGACAGTAGCTCCTACAATGAGCAGTTCTTC.

The J gene is TRBJ1-1, the V gene TRBV15; D remains ambiguous. There are 15 residues in the CDR3. Trimming cost V 3 bases and J 0 bases, with 11 bases left between them. Germline V gene lookup returns CDR1 LNHNV and CDR2 YYDKDF (reference sequence). This chain's CDR3 is CATSSSQTMNTEAFF. The CDR3 nucleotides are TGTGCCACCAGCAGTAGCCAGACCATGAACACTGAAGCTTTCTTT.

The chain couples TRBV27 to TRBJ1-2; D perhaps matches TRBD1 (5 bases). CDR1 is MNHEY and CDR2 is SMNVEV in the germline V gene (reference sequence). Trimming removed 0 bases at V and 3 bases at J, with 11 bases between. The CDR3 consists of 15 residues. The CDR3 DNA reads as TGTGCCAGCAGTTTATCCGGGGGTACGGACTATGGCTACACCTTC. Protein: CASSLSGGTDYGYTF.